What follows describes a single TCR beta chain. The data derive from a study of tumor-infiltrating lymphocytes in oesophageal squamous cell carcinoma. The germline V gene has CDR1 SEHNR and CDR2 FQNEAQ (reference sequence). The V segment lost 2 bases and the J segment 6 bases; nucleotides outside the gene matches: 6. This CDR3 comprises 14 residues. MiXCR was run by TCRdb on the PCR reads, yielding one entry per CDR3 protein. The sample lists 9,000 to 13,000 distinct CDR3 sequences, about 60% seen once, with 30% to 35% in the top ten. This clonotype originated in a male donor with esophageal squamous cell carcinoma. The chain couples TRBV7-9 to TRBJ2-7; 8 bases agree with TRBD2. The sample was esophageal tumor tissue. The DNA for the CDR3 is TGTGCCAGCAGCTTAAACTTCGGGACTAGCGAGCAGTACTTC. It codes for CASSLNFGTSEQYF.